Listed below are T cell receptor beta chains from one sample, sequenced in a study of T cell changes during pregnancy in multiple sclerosis. The assay was immunoSEQ multiplex PCR, and TCRdb's table has in-frame clones only and misses some. Among about 27,000 clones listed, about 88% were seen once. The sequencing here drew on CD8+ T cells from peripheral blood mononuclear cells, taken in the second trimester of pregnancy. The receptors were gathered from a female donor with multiple sclerosis, enrolled in a pregnancy study. CDR3s include the opening cysteine and the closing phenylalanine or tryptophan. A D gene is named only where the DNA matches it firmly. Not every row has a clone size; where given, it reads once, few, many or a size class.

TRBV13,TRBD1,TRBJ1-2,once,TGTGCCAGCAGCTCCTCTCTGGGACAGGTCTGGGGCTACACCTTC,CASSSSLGQVWGYTF
TRBV7-6,TRBD1,TRBJ1-4,NA,TGTGCCAGCAGTCCGACAGGGGAAGGGGCTAATGAAAAACTGTTTTTT,CASSPTGEGANEKLFF
TRBV4-1,NA,TRBJ1-1,NA,TGCGCCAGCAGCCAAGGTCAGGGCAACACTGAAGCTTTCTTT,CASSQGQGNTEAFF
TRBV19,NA,TRBJ2-7,NA,TGTGCCAGTAGTCCAGGGGTCTACGAGCAGTACTTC,CASSPGVYEQYF
TRBV30,TRBD1,TRBJ2-7,NA,TGTGCCTGGAGTTTCCGACAGGGGGCGAGATCTTTCTACGAGCAGTACTTC,CAWSFRQGARSFYEQYF
TRBV19,TRBD1,TRBJ2-1,NA,TGTGCCAGTAGTGACAGGGGAAGGTTCCCCAATGTTGAGCAGTTCTTC,CASSDRGRFPNVEQFF
TRBV7-2,NA,TRBJ2-3,NA,TGTGCCAGCAGCGTGGGACTTCCCCCCGATACGCAGTATTTT,CASSVGLPPDTQYF
TRBV15,TRBD1,TRBJ1-4,NA,TGTGCCACCAGCAGGGAGACCGGGACAGGGGGAGAAAAACTGTTTTTT,CATSRETGTGGEKLFF
TRBV13,TRBD1,TRBJ1-1,few,TGTGCCAGCAGCGATAGACAGGGAGGTGGGTACACTGAAGCTTTCTTT,CASSDRQGGGYTEAFF
TRBV11-3,TRBD1,TRBJ1-1,NA,TGTGCCAGCAGCCTCGGGACAGGACCCACTGAAGCTTTCTTT,CASSLGTGPTEAFF
TRBV4-1,NA,TRBJ1-2,NA,TGCGCCAGCAGCCAATCGTTGACCTTGACAGCTTTTAACTATGGCTACACCTTC,CASSQSLTLTAFNYGYTF
TRBV6-4,TRBD1,TRBJ2-2,NA,TGTGCCAGCAGTGTAACAGGGGAAACCGGGGAGCTGTTTTTT,CASSVTGETGELFF
TRBV5-5,TRBD1,TRBJ1-1,NA,TGTGCCAGCAGCTTGTGGGACAGGGGGCACACTGAAGCTTTCTTT,CASSLWDRGHTEAFF
TRBV9,NA,TRBJ1-5,NA,TGTGCCAGCAGCGTGGGGCAGGACCATCAGCCCCAGCATTTT,CASSVGQDHQPQHF
TRBV28,TRBD2,TRBJ2-7,NA,TGTGCCAGCACACCGCGGGGGGACTCCTACGAGCAGTACTTC,CASTPRGDSYEQYF
TRBV6-5,TRBD2,TRBJ2-1,NA,TGTGCCAGCAGTTGGTGGCGGGGGGAAAACAATGAGCAGTTCTTC,CASSWWRGENNEQFF
TRBV19,TRBD1,TRBJ2-1,NA,TGTGCCAGTAGTACCGGGACAGCCCTTGAGAGGGTCTTC,CASSTGTALERVF
TRBV19,NA,TRBJ2-3,NA,TGTGCCAGTAGTGCAACCGGGCCAGGGTGGGATACGCAGTATTTT,CASSATGPGWDTQYF
TRBV28,TRBD1,TRBJ2-2,NA,TGTGCCAGCAGCCTCGATTCGACAGGGGGCGGCGGGGAGCTGTTTTTT,CASSLDSTGGGGELFF
TRBV5-1,TRBD1,TRBJ1-5,NA,TGCGCCAGCAGCTTGGGAAGGACAGGGCAGCCCCAGCATTTT,CASSLGRTGQPQHF
TRBV11-2,NA,TRBJ2-3,NA,TGTGCCAGCAGCTTCCTATTGGCCGGGGGCACAGATACGCAGTATTTT,CASSFLLAGGTDTQYF
TRBV27,TRBD1,TRBJ1-2,few,TGTGCCAGCAGTTTAACGCACCCGGGACAGGGCGGTGGCTACACCTTC,CASSLTHPGQGGGYTF
TRBV7-7,NA,TRBJ1-1,NA,TGTGCTAGCAGCTCCGCCCAGGACACTGAAGCTTTCTTT,CASSSAQDTEAFF